This paragraph covers one T cell receptor (beta chain) sequence. Its cognate antigen is unknown. The data stem from a study of T cell responses to AZD1222 COVID-19 vaccine. Study observations and caveats: Across spike, vaccine-associated CD4 TCRs were found, dominant at 160-218 and 743-854.

Clones were read by immunoSEQ multiplex PCR, and TCRdb kept only the in-frame ones, dropping some. The sample lists approximately 100,000 clones; 75% to 90% were seen once. The sample in question was peripheral blood, obtained on day 0 of AZD1222 vaccination. The source is an adult in good health.

CDR3 in amino acids: CASSLTDASSYNEQFF. CDR3 nucleotide sequence: TGCGCCAGCAGCTTAACGGACGCTAGCTCCTACAATGAGCAGTTCTTC. This chain uses TRBV5-1 with TRBJ2-1, with no clear D. CDR1 and CDR2 from the germline V gene are SGHRS and YFSETQ. Trimming removed 2 bases at V and 0 bases at J, with 12 bases between. CDR3 length: 16 amino acids.